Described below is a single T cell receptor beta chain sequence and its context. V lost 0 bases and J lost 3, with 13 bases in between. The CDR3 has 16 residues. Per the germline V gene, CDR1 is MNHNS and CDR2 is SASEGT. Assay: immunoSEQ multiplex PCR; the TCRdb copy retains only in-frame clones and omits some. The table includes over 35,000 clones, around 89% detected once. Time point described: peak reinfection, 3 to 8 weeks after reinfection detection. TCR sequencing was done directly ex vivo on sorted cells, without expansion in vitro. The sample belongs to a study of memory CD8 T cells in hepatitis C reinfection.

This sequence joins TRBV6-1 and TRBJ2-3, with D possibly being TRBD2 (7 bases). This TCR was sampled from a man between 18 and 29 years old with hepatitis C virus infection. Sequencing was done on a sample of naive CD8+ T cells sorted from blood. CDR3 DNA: TGTGCCAGCAGTGAAGCGAGGGGGGGACGGACAGATACGCAGTATTTT. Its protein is CASSEARGGRTDTQYF.